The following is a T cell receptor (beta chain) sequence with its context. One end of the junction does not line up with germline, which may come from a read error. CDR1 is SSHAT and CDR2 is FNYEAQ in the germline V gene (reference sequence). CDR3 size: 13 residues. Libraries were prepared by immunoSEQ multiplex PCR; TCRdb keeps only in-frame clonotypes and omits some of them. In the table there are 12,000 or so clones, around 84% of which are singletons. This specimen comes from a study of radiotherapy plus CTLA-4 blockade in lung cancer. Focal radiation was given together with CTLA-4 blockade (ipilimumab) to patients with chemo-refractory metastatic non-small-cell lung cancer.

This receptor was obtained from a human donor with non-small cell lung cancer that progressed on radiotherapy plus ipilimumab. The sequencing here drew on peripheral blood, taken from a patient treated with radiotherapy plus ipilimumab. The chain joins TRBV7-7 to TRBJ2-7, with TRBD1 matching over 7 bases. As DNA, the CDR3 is TGTGCTAGCAGCTTAGACAGGGTCGGCGAGCAGTACTTC. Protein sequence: CASSLDRVGEQYF.